Detailed here is one TCR beta chain. CDR1 and CDR2 (germline): ENHRY, SYGVKD. The V gene lost 6 bases and the J gene lost 8 bases, with 13 bases spanning the gap. The CDR3 consists of 12 residues. Original processing notes: Amplification of reference gene primers provided the estimated nucleated cell counts. Sequencing used immunoSEQ multiplex PCR; TCRdb keeps in-frame clones, though not all of them. The V and J calls and clone size are taken from that table; D and trimming were inferred from the DNA. The profile shows around 300,000 clones, 90% of them singletons. The sample originates from a study of blood T cell repertoires in COVID-19. Study background: PBMCs, B-cell-depleted T cells, or T cells were the source of the cDNA or gDNA that made up the material.

The gene calls are TRBV10-3 and TRBJ1-2, with a tentative D call TRBD1 (6 bases). The source material was peripheral blood. The clonotype comes from a woman aged 40-49 years with COVID-19, enrolled during active disease. CDR3 residues: CAISQTGNGYTF. The CDR3 DNA sequence: TGTGCCATCAGCCAAACAGGGAACGGCTACACCTTC.